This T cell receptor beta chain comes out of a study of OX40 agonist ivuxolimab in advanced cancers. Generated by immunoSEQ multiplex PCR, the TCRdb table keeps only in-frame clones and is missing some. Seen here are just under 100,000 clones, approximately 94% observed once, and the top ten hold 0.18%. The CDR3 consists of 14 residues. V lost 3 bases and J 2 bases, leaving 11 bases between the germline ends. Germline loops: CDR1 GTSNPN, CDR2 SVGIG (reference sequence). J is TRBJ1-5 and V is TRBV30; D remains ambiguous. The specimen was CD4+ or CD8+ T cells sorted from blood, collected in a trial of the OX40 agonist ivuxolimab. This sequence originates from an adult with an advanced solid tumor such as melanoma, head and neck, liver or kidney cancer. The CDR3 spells CAWSRFVGNQPQHF. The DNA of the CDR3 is TGTGCCTGGAGCCGGTTTGTGGGCAATCAGCCCCAGCATTTT.